This entry lists 21 T cell receptor beta chains sequenced from one sample in a study of blood T cell repertoires in COVID-19. Only in-frame clones appear in the TCRdb table, and some are missing; sequencing was by immunoSEQ multiplex PCR. This repertoire shows tens of thousands of clones, about 76% found once; its top ten account for approximately 30%. Sequences were obtained from peripheral blood. The source of these receptors is an elderly woman with active or convalescent COVID-19.

V usage is TRBV28 and J usage is TRBJ1-1; 7 nucleotides line up with TRBD1. The CDR3 extends over 15 amino acids. J was trimmed by 3 bases and V by 5 bases; bases with no gene match: 9. Germline V CDR1 and CDR2: MDHEN, SYDVKM. The DNA of the CDR3 is TGTGCCAGCAGTGAATCTGACAGGGCGGACACTGAAGCTTTCTTT. Residues: CASSESDRADTEAFF.

The chain combines TRBV5-5 with TRBJ2-3, with 7 nucleotides matching TRBD2. J lost 2 bases, V lost 7 bases, and 7 bases had no gene match. CDR1 is SGHKS, CDR2 YYEKEE, per germline (reference sequence). The CDR3 consists of 14 residues. CDR3: CASLDGGVTDTQYF. DNA of the CDR3: TGTGCCAGCCTCGATGGGGGGGTCACAGATACGCAGTATTTT. The full variable domain, completed using reference TRBV5-5 and TRBJ2-3, is DAGVTQSPTHLIKTRGQQVTLRCSPISGHKSVSWYQQVLGQGPQFIFQYYEKEERGRGNFPDRFSARQFPNYSSELNVNALLLGDSALYLCASLDGGVTDTQYFGPGTRLTVL.

V usage is TRBV13 and J usage is TRBJ1-2; 10 bases are a match to TRBD1. V gave up 4 bases and J gave up 7 bases; unmatched junction bases: 9. This CDR3 region has 15 residues. Germline CDR1 PRHDT, CDR2 FYEKMQ (reference sequence). The CDR3 DNA follows: TGTGCCAGCAGCTCCAGACAGGGGGCGGTGGGTGGCTACACCTTC. Translating gives CASSSRQGAVGGYTF.

Turning to this clone: One end of the junction varies from germline; a read error may be responsible. The rearrangement links TRBV7-9 to TRBJ1-4; D perhaps matches TRBD1 (6 bases). The CDR3 loop spans 14 amino acids. The germline V gene has CDR1 SEHNR and CDR2 FQNEAQ (reference sequence). CDR3 DNA: TGTGCCAGCAACTTACAGGGTGGTAATGAAAAACTGTTTTTT. It translates to CASNLQGGNEKLFF.

The chain has TRBV27 and TRBJ1-1, with D perhaps TRBD1 (6 bases). V lost 5 bases and J 4 bases, leaving 14 bases between the germline ends. This CDR3 contains 14 residues. The germline V gene has CDR1 MNHEY and CDR2 SMNVEV (reference sequence). DNA for the CDR3: TGTGCCAGCAGTCTTCAACAGGGTGGCACTGAAGCTTTCTTT. Translating it yields CASSLQQGGTEAFF.

The chain combines TRBV11-2 with TRBJ2-7; TRBD1 might be the D (6 bases). Germline V gene sequence: CDR1 SGHAT, CDR2 FQNNGV. The CDR3 is 15 amino acids. V was cut by 5 bases and J by 3 bases, with 17 bases left in between. The CDR3 nucleotides read TGTGCCAGCAGCGTACCGGACAGTTCCATCTACGAGCAGTACTTC. Protein sequence: CASSVPDSSIYEQYF.

The chain is built from TRBV18 and TRBJ1-5; D is uncertain. Trimming cost V 5 bases and J 2 bases, with 7 bases left between them. Looked up from germline, CDR1 is KGHSH and CDR2 is LQKENI. The CDR3 has 13 amino acids. The chain's CDR3 is CASSGVGNQPQHF. CDR3 coding DNA: TGTGCCAGCTCAGGAGTGGGCAATCAGCCCCAGCATTTT.

This chain connects TRBV18 to TRBJ2-5; possible D gene TRBD2, 5 bases. In germline, CDR1 is KGHSH, CDR2 LQKENI. Trimming took 2 bases from V and 1 from J, leaving 5 bases between them. The CDR3 runs 13 residues. DNA of the CDR3: TGTGCCAGCTCACCAGGACTCCAAGAGACCCAGTACTTC. Amino acids: CASSPGLQETQYF.

The chain recombines TRBV9 with TRBJ2-3; 9 bases match TRBD1. The CDR3 runs 14 residues. Trimming took 3 bases from V and 5 from J; bases not matched to a gene: 4. Per germline, CDR1 SGDLS and CDR2 YYNGEE. The CDR3 loop reads CASSAWTGEDTQYF. The CDR3 DNA is TGTGCCAGCAGCGCGTGGACAGGGGAAGATACGCAGTATTTT.

V and J are TRBV10-3 and TRBJ2-1; 9 positions agree with TRBD1. The CDR3 sequence is 15 residues long. Losses at the gene ends were 2 bases for V and 8 bases for J; bases not matched to a gene: 7. Germline V gene data show CDR1 as ENHRY and CDR2 as SYGVKD. The DNA for the CDR3 is TGTGCCATCAGTGAGAGCGACAGGGGGATCGATGAGCAGTTCTTC. Its protein product is CAISESDRGIDEQFF.

In its sample, this clone was seen once. V is TRBV6-5 and J is TRBJ2-1; 7 bases map to TRBD1. J was trimmed by 4 bases and V by 8 bases; bases with no gene match: 5. Germline lookup yields CDR1 MNHEY and CDR2 SVGAGI. The CDR3 consists of 13 residues. The CDR3 protein is CASSLQGYNEQFF. In DNA, the CDR3 is TGTGCCAGCTCCCTACAGGGGTACAATGAGCAGTTCTTC.

The chain uses TRBV19 and TRBJ1-3; D perhaps matches TRBD1 (6 bases). The CDR3 length is 13 residues. With 4 bases removed from V and 4 bases from J, the gap between germline ends came to 8 bases. Looked up from germline, CDR1 is LNHDA and CDR2 is SQIVND (reference sequence). CDR3 nucleotides: TGTGCCAGTAGTAGGGGGGGCGGAAACACCATATATTTT. The encoded protein is CASSRGGGNTIYF.

This sequence joins TRBV28 and TRBJ1-2, with unresolved D. V was clipped by 6 bases and J by 4 bases, with 15 bases between them. This CDR3 spans 14 amino acids. The germline V gene has CDR1 MDHEN and CDR2 SYDVKM. The CDR3 DNA is TGTGCCAGCAGGGCCCTCGGGGAGGGCTATGGCTACACCTTC. Translated: CASRALGEGYGYTF.

This sequence joins TRBV27 and TRBJ2-2, with a tentative D call TRBD1 (5 bases). This CDR3 comprises 15 residues. V was cut by 7 bases and J by 2 bases, with 14 bases left in between. Per the germline V gene, CDR1 is MNHEY and CDR2 is SMNVEV (reference sequence). CDR3 nucleotides: TGTGCCAGCAAAGGTCAGGGAATTAACACCGGGGAGCTGTTTTTT. Translating it yields CASKGQGINTGELFF.

This chain uses TRBV19 with TRBJ2-3, with 10 bases identical to TRBD1. This CDR3 has 13 amino acids. Germline V lookup: CDR1 LNHDA, CDR2 SQIVND (reference sequence). Trimming took 10 bases from V and 1 from J; bases not matched to a gene: 2. The CDR3 DNA reads as TGTGCCATAGGACAGGGGGGCACAGATACGCAGTATTTT. This codes for CAIGQGGTDTQYF. Together with reference TRBV19 and TRBJ2-3, the CDR3 gives the full variable domain: DGGITQSPKYLFRKEGQNVTLSCEQNLNHDAMYWYRQDPGQGLRLIYYSQIVNDFQKGDIAEGYSVSREKKESFPLTVTSAQKNPTAFYLCAIGQGGTDTQYFGPGTRLTVL.

V and J are TRBV4-1 and TRBJ2-7; weak D call: TRBD1 (7 bases). This CDR3 is built from 15 residues. Germline V gene data show CDR1 as MGHRA and CDR2 as YSYEKL. The V end lost 1 base, the J end lost 4 bases, and 14 bases lay between the germline ends. CDR3 amino acids: CASSQGRDSSYEQYF. The CDR3 bases are TGCGCCAGCAGCCAAGGGCGGGACAGTTCTTACGAGCAGTACTTC.

CDR3 loop: CASSLLQETQYF. CDR3 coding DNA: TGTGCCAGCAGCTTACTACAAGAGACCCAGTACTTC. J is TRBJ2-5 and V is TRBV13, with D unclear. Trimming cost V 2 bases and J 2 bases, with 3 bases left between them. Germline V gene sequence: CDR1 PRHDT, CDR2 FYEKMQ (reference sequence). The CDR3 is 12 amino acids.

This clone showed up just once. The CDR3 DNA reads as TGTGCCAGCAGCTTGGGACAGAACTATGGCTACACCTTC. Its translation is CASSLGQNYGYTF. The gene calls are TRBV7-9 and TRBJ1-2; the match to TRBD1 covers 7 bases. Germline V gives CDR1 SEHNR, CDR2 FQNEAQ (reference sequence). V lost 3 bases, J lost 2 bases, and 0 bases stayed unmatched. This CDR3 has 13 residues.

The genes are TRBV19 and TRBJ2-7; possibly TRBD2 for D (6 bases). The CDR3 has 15 amino acids. Between the trimmed V and J ends, which lost 6 bases and 1 base, there was a span of 16 bases. Germline V gives CDR1 LNHDA, CDR2 SQIVND (reference sequence). The CDR3 coding sequence is TGTGCCAGTAGCCTAGGTCTCAGCGGGTCCTACGAGCAGTACTTC. Translated, it gives CASSLGLSGSYEQYF.

CDR3 in DNA: TGTGCCAGCAGCTCGAATCAGGGAGAGACCCAGTACTTC. It translates to CASSSNQGETQYF. The rearrangement links TRBV7-9 to TRBJ2-5; D perhaps matches TRBD1 (5 bases). Germline V gene data show CDR1 as SEHNR and CDR2 as FQNEAQ (reference sequence). The CDR3 spans 13 residues. V gave up 4 bases and J gave up 4 bases, with 10 bases separating them.

This clone occurred once. This chain connects TRBV19 to TRBJ2-3; a possible D gene is TRBD2 (6 bases). The CDR3 is 13 residues long. Germline lookup yields CDR1 LNHDA and CDR2 SQIVND (reference sequence). V lost 2 bases, J lost 7 bases, and 10 bases lay in between. The CDR3 DNA sequence: TGTGCCAGTAGTATACAGGAGGGGAATACGCAGTATTTT. Protein product: CASSIQEGNTQYF.